The entry below gives a single TCR beta chain sequence along with its context. The antigen is unknown. CDR3 length equals 15 residues. Germline CDR1 is SGHTA and CDR2 is FQGNSA. V lost 4 bases to trimming and J lost 0 bases, with 11 bases between them. A multiplex PCR was run with 60 Vbeta primers and 13 Jbeta primers. The data were produced by immunoSEQ multiplex PCR, yet TCRdb's version contains in-frame clones alone and is incomplete. The table records about 190,000 clones, roughly 81% of them present only once. The data are from a study of cytomegalovirus exposure and HLA in healthy donors. General observations from the study: HLA restriction was apparent for most CMV-associated TCR beta chains in a later analysis. Some segments of the V type, notably TRBV6-2 and TRBV6-3, were excluded as indistinguishable. TCR beta chains associated with HLA were, in a later analysis, more clonally expanded than equally common others.

The clonotype comes from a woman younger than 45 in good health and CMV-seropositive. Sequenced input: PBMCs. This chain links TRBV7-2 with TRBJ2-3, with D perhaps TRBD2 (6 bases). CDR3 sequence reads: CASSSRGLSTDTQYF. The CDR3 DNA is TGTGCCAGCAGCTCCCGGGGACTTAGCACAGATACGCAGTATTTT.